This T cell receptor beta chain was observed in a study of T cell responses to AZD1222 COVID-19 vaccine. Background on the study: It was second doses at about 4 or about 12 weeks that were pooled.

Notes on this clone: Its target is unknown.

Overall study findings and caveats: A mostly white British donor set with more females was recruited, and clonal diversity was possibly underestimated. Distributed over spike, vaccine-associated CD4 TCRs predominated at 160-218 and 743-854. Among those given AZD1222, only five or six were seropositive at baseline.

TCRdb keeps only in-frame clones here, not all; method: immunoSEQ multiplex PCR. The data contain 110,000 or so clones, 82% of them singletons. Germline V lookup: CDR1 SGHRS, CDR2 YFSETQ. J gave up 4 bases and V 8 bases, and 10 bases lay outside the gene matches. The length of the CDR3 is 15 residues. The rearrangement uses TRBV5-1 and TRBJ2-3; 10 bases fit TRBD1. The source was peripheral blood, collected on day 0 of AZD1222 vaccination. The TCR originated in an adult in good health. DNA of the CDR3: TGCGCCAGTCGCGTAGGGACAGGGGCCCCAGATACGCAGTATTTT. Amino acids: CASRVGTGAPDTQYF.